These T cell receptor beta chains were read from a single sample in a study of CD8 T cells in Susac syndrome. One entry per CDR3 protein, called by TCRdb with MiXCR from the immunoSEQ multiplex PCR reads. The sample carries more than 150,000 distinct CDR3 sequences, 92% recorded once. Sequenced input: CD4+ T cells from PBMCs. These receptors all come from a human donor in good health. The CDR3 runs from the conserved cysteine through the conserved F or W.

J gene | V gene | CDR3 protein
TRBJ2-1 | TRBV20-1 | CSAILAGNYNEQFF
TRBJ1-4 | TRBV7-2 | CASSRNYRARANEKLFF
TRBJ2-1 | TRBV5-4 | CASSLGVAGVQEQFF
TRBJ2-1 | TRBV4-2 | CASRALLAGNGAHEQFF
TRBJ2-2 | TRBV6-2/TRBV6-3 | CASRLSLGQINTGELFF
TRBJ2-3 | TRBV30 | CAWSVRNRGRFTDTQYF
TRBJ2-1 | TRBV9 | CASSVLSGVLYNEQFF
TRBJ2-5 | TRBV27 | CASSLQGAWETQYF
TRBJ2-2 | TRBV9 | CASSPLGDTGELFF
TRBJ1-6 | TRBV3-1 | CASSQEGESPLHF
TRBJ2-1 | TRBV5-6 | CASSLVGTGENEQFF
TRBJ2-4 | TRBV6-2/TRBV6-3 | CASIERRRAKNIQYF
TRBJ1-5 | TRBV19 | CASSGRGGYQPQHF
TRBJ2-1 | TRBV11-3 | CASSPGTGNEQFF
TRBJ1-6 | TRBV20-1 | CSAGQRQGANSPLHF
TRBJ1-3 | TRBV2 | CASTGTGGPGNTIYF
TRBJ2-3 | TRBV5-4 | CASSSLRGLDTQYF
TRBJ2-1 | TRBV4-1 | CASSPQRGDNEQFF
TRBJ1-5 | TRBV6-2/TRBV6-3 | CASSDRSLDQPQHF
TRBJ2-1 | TRBV29-1 | CSVESPGLAFYNEQFF
TRBJ2-7 | TRBV27 | CASRNQGGLAGAEQYF
TRBJ2-5 | TRBV7-8 | CASSLAGETQYF
TRBJ2-5 | TRBV20-1 | CSARAERQETQYF